Following are 5 T cell receptor beta chains from one sample sequenced in a study of spatial heterogeneity in lung cancer. TCRdb re-derived calls from the 5' RACE reads in MiXCR, one entry per CDR3 protein. The sample has fewer than 60,000 distinct CDR3 sequences, less than 9.5% seen once; the top ten hold less than 45%. Time point: blood at routine non-recurrence follow-up after resection. In each case, whole RNA from tumor, nontumor lung or frozen PBMC was sequenced unsorted. The sequencing here drew on PBMCs, taken at follow-up. These receptors were obtained from a female donor with early-stage non-small cell lung cancer.

This clonotype was counted only a few times. J is TRBJ1-5 and V is TRBV28, with a weak D call TRBD1 (6 bases). Germline V gene data show CDR1 as MDHEN and CDR2 as SYDVKM. The CDR3 is made up of 14 amino acids. The V and J ends lost 5 bases and 8 bases respectively, with 16 bases between them. The CDR3 loop is CASSRGRAGEPQHF. CDR3 DNA sequence: TGTGCCAGCAGTAGAGGCCGGGCAGGGGAGCCCCAGCATTTT.

This clonotype was seen more than once but under ten times. Here the CDR3 reads CSARVQGSYGYTF. The CDR3, as DNA: TGCAGTGCTAGAGTACAGGGGTCCTATGGCTACACCTTC. The V gene is TRBV20-1, the J gene TRBJ1-2, with TRBD1 matching 7 bases. V gave up 1 base and J gave up 4 bases; unmatched junction bases: 3. Germline CDR1 DFQATT, CDR2 SNEGSKA (reference sequence). The CDR3 sequence is 13 residues long.

J is TRBJ1-1 and V is TRBV5-4; D is possibly TRBD1 (5 bases). V dropped 4 bases and J dropped 4 bases, with 20 bases sitting between them. Germline values: CDR1 SGHNT, CDR2 YYREEE (reference sequence). The CDR3 is 16 amino acids. CDR3 sequence reads: CASSRGGSGRGTEAFF. The CDR3, as DNA: TGTGCCAGCAGCCGGGGTGGGTCAGGGCGAGGCACTGAAGCTTTCTTT.

This clonotype was found a few times. V usage is TRBV6-6 and J usage is TRBJ2-5; D gene unclear. Germline CDR1 MNHNY, CDR2 SVGAGI (reference sequence). V lost 2 bases to trimming and J lost 5 bases, with 12 bases between them. This CDR3 spans 14 amino acids. CDR3 bases: TGTGCCAGCAGTTACCTTGGGGAAGTGGAGACCCAGTACTTC. It translates to CASSYLGEVETQYF.

The chain carries TRBV7-2 and TRBJ2-7; possibly TRBD1 for D (6 bases). Trimming stripped 6 bases from V and 0 bases from J, with 15 bases between. The length of the CDR3 is 15 residues. Germline CDR1 is SGHTA and CDR2 is FQGNSA. The CDR3 protein is CASSPPGHLSYEQYF. As DNA, the CDR3 is TGTGCCAGCAGTCCCCCGGGACACCTCTCCTACGAGCAGTACTTC.